These T cell receptor beta chains were read from a single sample in a study of blood T cell repertoires in COVID-19. TCRdb's table, derived via immunoSEQ multiplex PCR, lists solely in-frame clones and lacks some. Found here are a few hundred thousand clones, more than 75% of them singletons; the top ten hold roughly 9.8%. Sample: peripheral blood. The origin of the receptors is a man aged 35-49 years who had recovered from COVID-19. The CDR3 runs from the conserved cysteine through the conserved F or W. Each record gives: CDR3 protein, CDR3 DNA, clone size, J gene, D gene, V gene. D genes are given only for firm matches. A clone size is listed for some rows: how often the clone was seen (once, few, many), or a class if it is expanded.

CASSTPGLQRVQHF	TGTGCCAGCAGCACCCCGGGACTCCAGAGGGTCCAGCATTTT	-	TRBJ1-5	-	TRBV7-2
CASSLGGGRNSPLHF	TGCGCCAGCAGCTTGGGAGGGGGACGGAATTCACCCCTCCACTTT	-	TRBJ1-6	-	TRBV5-1
CSVTGGRTEAFF	TGCAGCGTCACAGGGGGCAGGACTGAAGCTTTCTTT	-	TRBJ1-1	TRBD1	TRBV29-1
CASSGTGAVGEQYF	TGTGCCAGTAGTGGGACAGGGGCCGTTGGCGAGCAGTACTTC	once	TRBJ2-7	TRBD1	TRBV19
CAIADTRSGNTIYF	TGTGCCATCGCGGACACCCGCTCTGGAAACACCATATATTTT	-	TRBJ1-3	-	TRBV10-3
CASSPPPRGYTDTQYF	TGTGCCAGCAGCCCGCCCCCCCGGGGGTACACAGATACGCAGTATTTT	-	TRBJ2-3	-	TRBV7-2
CASSLRGNGYTF	TGTGCCAGTAGTCTAAGGGGAAATGGCTACACCTTC	once	TRBJ1-2	-	TRBV19
CASSGTGGNQPQHF	TGTGCCAGCAGTGGGACAGGCGGTAATCAGCCCCAGCATTTT	-	TRBJ1-5	TRBD1	TRBV7-2
CASSLNPGGYNEQFF	TGTGCCAGCAGCTTAAACCCAGGGGGCTACAATGAGCAGTTCTTC	-	TRBJ2-1	TRBD1	TRBV5-4
CASSLWDRTSTDTQYF	TGCGCCAGCAGCTTGTGGGACAGGACTAGCACAGATACGCAGTATTTT	-	TRBJ2-3	TRBD1	TRBV5-1